This T cell receptor beta chain appears in the sequencing data of a study of technical replicates of blood from several donors. Germline CDR1 and CDR2: SQVTM and ANQGSEA. V lost 4 bases, J lost 2 bases, and 2 bases stayed unmatched. The CDR3 totals 14 residues. The table came from immunoSEQ multiplex PCR; TCRdb's copy has only in-frame clones and leaves some out. The table shows under 95,000 clones, with roughly 94% occurring only once. Material: T cells isolated from PBMCs. This receptor was obtained from a human donor in good health. The V call is TRBV29-1, the J call TRBJ2-7, with TRBD2 matching 13 bases. The CDR3 sequence: CSVAGTSGTYEQYF. CDR3 bases: TGCAGCGTTGCGGGGACTAGCGGGACCTACGAGCAGTACTTC.